This is a list of T cell receptor beta chains from one sample in a study of shared clonotypes between healthy human individuals. The table came from immunoSEQ multiplex PCR; TCRdb's copy has only in-frame clones and leaves some out. The repertoire consists of some 1.4 million clones, with more than 95% occurring once and the leading ten covering approximately 1%. The sequencing input was naive CD4+ T cells sorted from blood. These receptors all stem from a man aged 30 to 39 in good health. CDR3s include the opening cysteine and the closing phenylalanine or tryptophan.

j_call: TRBJ2-7
v_call: TRBV7-9
cdr3_aa: CASSLSRDSFEQYF

j_call: TRBJ1-5
v_call: TRBV30
cdr3_aa: CAWSVMAGDQPQHF

j_call: TRBJ1-1
v_call: TRBV5-1
cdr3_aa: CASSFTGQKAEAFF

j_call: TRBJ2-5
v_call: TRBV29-1
cdr3_aa: CSVVPAGGTQYF

j_call: TRBJ2-2
v_call: TRBV5-1
cdr3_aa: CASSSGVGVDTGELFF

j_call: TRBJ2-3
v_call: TRBV18
cdr3_aa: CASSPVGADTQYF

j_call: TRBJ1-5
v_call: TRBV25-1
cdr3_aa: CASSGDEYQPQHF

j_call: TRBJ2-2
v_call: TRBV4-1
cdr3_aa: CASSQGGLGSPGELFF

j_call: TRBJ1-4
v_call: TRBV5-1
cdr3_aa: CASSLEQGRLGEKLFF

j_call: TRBJ2-3
v_call: TRBV9
cdr3_aa: CASSVEAYTDTQYF

j_call: TRBJ2-5
v_call: TRBV29-1
cdr3_aa: CSVDTLADQETQYF

j_call: TRBJ2-7
v_call: TRBV5-1
cdr3_aa: CASSLGRKQYF

j_call: TRBJ1-1
v_call: TRBV28
cdr3_aa: CASSLQGRKTFF

j_call: TRBJ2-1
v_call: TRBV18
cdr3_aa: CASSPPRAGPNEQFF

j_call: TRBJ1-5
v_call: TRBV2
cdr3_aa: CASGVSNQPQHF

j_call: TRBJ2-1
v_call: TRBV5-4
cdr3_aa: CASSPGSGYSYNEQFF

j_call: TRBJ2-3
v_call: TRBV7-3
cdr3_aa: CASSPSGSGTDTQYF

j_call: TRBJ2-2
v_call: TRBV11-3
cdr3_aa: CASSSMPNWRRSNTGELFF

j_call: TRBJ2-5
v_call: TRBV5-4
cdr3_aa: CASSLGAASKQETQYF

j_call: TRBJ2-3
v_call: TRBV10-1
cdr3_aa: CASSSGRAPDTQYF

j_call: TRBJ2-5
v_call: TRBV9
cdr3_aa: CASSVSAQETQYF

j_call: TRBJ1-3
v_call: TRBV5-6
cdr3_aa: CASSFQRYSGNTIYF

j_call: TRBJ2-5
v_call: TRBV28
cdr3_aa: CASSPSNREETQYF

j_call: TRBJ1-2
v_call: TRBV7-9
cdr3_aa: CASSLEGVDGYTF

j_call: TRBJ2-1
v_call: TRBV2
cdr3_aa: CASSEGLAGYTYNEQFF

j_call: TRBJ2-7
v_call: TRBV18
cdr3_aa: CASSPLGGHSYEQYF

j_call: TRBJ2-7
v_call: TRBV20-1
cdr3_aa: CSAQGGYEQYF

j_call: TRBJ2-1
v_call: TRBV5-1
cdr3_aa: CASSGGLEQFF

j_call: TRBJ2-5
v_call: TRBV9
cdr3_aa: CASSVRTGETQYF

j_call: TRBJ2-1
v_call: TRBV5-1
cdr3_aa: CASSFRDRDYNEQFF

j_call: TRBJ1-2
v_call: TRBV27
cdr3_aa: CATRPGLRWGSYTF

j_call: TRBJ2-1
v_call: TRBV25-1
cdr3_aa: CASSEWGRSYNEQFF

j_call: TRBJ2-7
v_call: TRBV11-3
cdr3_aa: CASSFSPKGIAEQYF